Following are 14 T cell receptor beta chains from one sample sequenced in a study of T cell changes during pregnancy in multiple sclerosis (dated by TCRdb to between 2018 and 2021). The method was the immunoSEQ multiplex PCR assay. The table was pulled from immuneACCESS by TCRdb, which kept in-frame rearrangements only. Such tables lose some clones; where checked, under half of the loss comes from unresolved V genes, and the rest has no known cause. The sample table lists about 40,000 clones, roughly 91% of them with a count of one. The ten largest clonotypes hold around 1.5% of the sample. The sequenced sample was PBMCs (not recorded whether the cells were cultured). The receptors originated from a female donor with multiple sclerosis, enrolled in a pregnancy study.

Turning to this clone: Germline and junction disagree at one end, which may indicate a read error. V and J are TRBV11-2 and TRBJ2-7, with 9 bases fitting TRBD1. Germline CDR1 and CDR2: SGHAT and FQNNGV. The CDR3 totals 15 residues. Written as DNA, the CDR3 is TGTGCCAGCAGACAACCGGGACAGGGTTCCTCCGAGCAGTACTTC. As protein: CASRQPGQGSSEQYF.

V gene TRBV28 combines with J gene TRBJ2-2, with 7 positions matching TRBD1. This CDR3 contains 15 residues. Germline assignment: CDR1 MDHEN and CDR2 SYDVKM. V dropped 7 bases and J dropped 2; count of bases not matched to a gene: 7. The CDR3 loop is CASTMGQINTGELFF. The CDR3 nucleotides read TGTGCCAGCACCATGGGACAGATAAACACCGGGGAGCTGTTTTTT.

The chain couples TRBV19 to TRBJ1-2, with D possibly matching TRBD1 (6 bases). Looked up from germline, CDR1 is LNHDA and CDR2 is SQIVND (reference sequence). The CDR3 length is 14 residues. Trimming took 7 bases from V and 5 from J, leaving 17 bases between them. In nucleotides, the CDR3 is TGTGCCAGTACCACAGGGCCTCTTGGGTATGGCTACACCTTC. Amino acids: CASTTGPLGYGYTF.

The chain recombines TRBV30 with TRBJ2-7; D unresolved. Trimming removed 5 bases at V and 7 bases at J, with 15 bases between. The CDR3 runs 12 residues. Germline values: CDR1 GTSNPN, CDR2 SVGIG (reference sequence). CDR3 DNA sequence: TGTGCCTGGCCCCGAGATAGTGGTGAGCAGTACTTC. Translated: CAWPRDSGEQYF.

The rearrangement uses TRBV9 and TRBJ2-3; 9 bases match TRBD1. V lost 3 bases to trimming and J lost 4 bases; unmatched junction nucleotides: 9. The CDR3 loop spans 16 amino acids. CDR1 SGDLS and CDR2 YYNGEE come from the germline V gene. The CDR3 is CASSGRGQGTPDTQYF. In DNA form, the CDR3 reads TGTGCCAGCAGCGGACGGGGACAGGGTACCCCAGATACGCAGTATTTT.

The chain joins TRBV7-9 to TRBJ2-7, with D hard to call. Trimming left V 3 bases short and J 2 bases short, with 8 bases between. This CDR3 spans 13 amino acids. Per the germline V gene, CDR1 is SEHNR and CDR2 is FQNEAQ (reference sequence). CDR3 nucleotides: TGTGCCAGCAGCTTGAGTGCGGCCTACGAGCAGTACTTC. Its translation: CASSLSAAYEQYF.

This chain uses TRBV6-6 with TRBJ1-5; a possible D gene is TRBD1 (6 bases). Between the trimmed V and J ends, which lost 7 bases and 1 base, there was a span of 11 bases. Germline CDR1 and CDR2: MNHNY and SVGAGI (reference sequence). The CDR3 contains 14 residues. CDR3 residues: CASTQGPSNQPQHF. The CDR3 DNA sequence: TGTGCCAGCACTCAGGGGCCAAGCAATCAGCCCCAGCATTTT.

The chain has TRBV6-6 and TRBJ1-1, with TRBD1 identical over 8 bases. V was pared by 6 bases and J by 0 bases, with 3 bases of the junction left unmatched. The CDR3 length is 14 residues. Germline V lookup: CDR1 MNHNY, CDR2 SVGAGI (reference sequence). The DNA for the CDR3 is TGTGCCAGCAGGGGACAGGCTTTGAACACTGAAGCTTTCTTT. The encoded protein is CASRGQALNTEAFF.

The chain joins TRBV21-1 to TRBJ2-1; TRBD1, the table's D call, lacks a check against the DNA. TRBV21-1 is assigned pseudogene status. This CDR3 spans 16 amino acids. CDR3 sequence (DNA): TGTGCCAGCAATCTACCCTGGGCTCTTTACAACAATGAGCAGTTCTTC. It is translated as CASNLPWALYNNEQFF.

V is TRBV7-9 and J is TRBJ2-7; D perhaps matches TRBD2 (6 bases). The CDR3 is made up of 14 amino acids. The V and J ends lost 5 bases and 0 bases respectively, with 11 bases between them. Germline V lookup: CDR1 SEHNR, CDR2 FQNEAQ (reference sequence). The CDR3 loop is CASSKLASSYEQYF. The CDR3, as DNA: TGTGCCAGCAGCAAACTAGCAAGCTCCTACGAGCAGTACTTC.

V usage is TRBV11-3 and J usage is TRBJ1-4; D gene uncertain. CDR1 is SGHNT, CDR2 YENEEA, per germline. Trimming removed 0 bases at V and 6 bases at J, with 14 bases between. The CDR3 extends over 16 amino acids. CDR3 sequence: CASSLEVRTWDEKLFF. DNA of the CDR3: TGTGCCAGCAGCTTAGAGGTTAGGACTTGGGATGAAAAACTGTTTTTT.

This clone was detected once. This rearrangement joins TRBV18 to TRBJ2-2, with D possibly being TRBD2 (6 bases). Germline lookup yields CDR1 KGHSH and CDR2 LQKENI. The CDR3 contains 13 residues. The V gene lost 2 bases and the J gene lost 6 bases, with 7 bases spanning the gap. Here the CDR3 DNA reads TGTGCCAGCTCACCAGCGGGGTCCGGGGAGCTGTTTTTT. Protein sequence: CASSPAGSGELFF.

The J gene is TRBJ2-5, the V gene TRBV9, with 12 bases fitting TRBD1. Per germline, CDR1 SGDLS and CDR2 YYNGEE. The J segment lost 1 base and the V segment lost 0 bases, leaving 10 bases of the junction unmatched. The CDR3 sequence is 19 residues long. The CDR3 loop reads CASSVEGGTGGIGQETQYF. The CDR3 coding sequence is TGTGCCAGCAGCGTAGAAGGAGGGACAGGGGGCATCGGCCAAGAGACCCAGTACTTC. Complete variable domain (other parts from reference TRBV9 and TRBJ2-5): DSGVTQTPKHLITATGQRVTLRCSPRSGDLSVYWYQQSLDQGLQFLIQYYNGEERAKGNILERFSAQQFPDLHSELNLSSLELGDSALYFCASSVEGGTGGIGQETQYFGPGTRLLVL.

The chain recombines TRBV9 with TRBJ2-1; a possible D gene is TRBD2 (6 bases). The CDR3 is 15 amino acids. CDR1 SGDLS and CDR2 YYNGEE come from the germline V gene. The V end lost 5 bases, the J end lost 9 bases, and 21 bases lay between the germline ends. CDR3 protein: CASSEGSGLTPEQFF. CDR3 nucleotides: TGTGCCAGCAGTGAGGGAAGCGGGTTAACCCCTGAGCAGTTCTTC. The entire variable domain, with the rest obtained from reference TRBV9 and TRBJ2-1, is as follows: DSGVTQTPKHLITATGQRVTLRCSPRSGDLSVYWYQQSLDQGLQFLIQYYNGEERAKGNILERFSAQQFPDLHSELNLSSLELGDSALYFCASSEGSGLTPEQFFGPGTRLTVL.